These T cell receptor beta chains were read from a single sample in a study of T cell responses to AZD1222 COVID-19 vaccine. Only in-frame clones appear in the TCRdb table, and some are missing; sequencing was by immunoSEQ multiplex PCR. The repertoire has around 150,000 clones, under 95% of them found once; the top ten carry 1% to 1.5%. Sample: peripheral blood, taken 28 days after the second AZD1222 dose. Receptors were obtained from an adult who received the AZD1222 COVID-19 vaccine. Both conserved end residues are part of each CDR3. A D gene is named only where the DNA matches it firmly. Rows may omit the clone size; those that give it use once, few, many or a size class.

V gene	clone size	J gene	D gene	CDR3 protein	CDR3 DNA
TRBV11-3	-	TRBJ2-3	-	CASRGGGDTQYF	TGTGCCAGCAGGGGGGGCGGGGATACGCAGTATTTT
TRBV6-6	-	TRBJ1-1	TRBD1	CASRAHDRGGTEAFF	TGTGCCAGCAGGGCCCATGACAGGGGAGGGACTGAAGCTTTCTTT
TRBV5-8	-	TRBJ1-2	-	CASSLGPWGPANYGYTF	TGTGCCAGCAGCTTGGGGCCGTGGGGACCAGCTAACTATGGCTACACCTTC
TRBV7-9	-	TRBJ2-7	-	CASSPLETYEQYF	TGTGCCAGCAGCCCCCTTGAAACGTACGAGCAGTACTTC
TRBV6-5	-	TRBJ1-2	-	CASRPGPLTGGYTF	TGTGCCAGCAGACCCGGGCCTCTAACCGGTGGCTACACCTTC
TRBV6-5	-	TRBJ2-5	TRBD2	CASSPLGGGQETQYF	TGTGCCAGCAGTCCCCTGGGGGGGGGACAAGAGACCCAGTACTTC
TRBV5-1	-	TRBJ2-1	TRBD1	CASRGQGAYNEQFF	TGCGCCAGCAGGGGACAGGGGGCCTACAATGAGCAGTTCTTC
TRBV14	once	TRBJ1-1	-	CATGQLNTEAFF	TGTGCCACCGGGCAGCTGAACACTGAAGCTTTCTTT
TRBV6-6	-	TRBJ1-6	-	CASRGDFYSYNSPLHF	TGTGCCAGCAGAGGCGACTTCTACTCCTATAATTCACCCCTCCACTTT
TRBV3-1/TRBV3-2	-	TRBJ1-1	-	CASSHRLNTEAFF	TGTGCCAGCAGCCACCGACTGAACACTGAAGCTTTCTTT
TRBV5-5	-	TRBJ2-7	-	CASSLGEADSYEQYF	TGTGCCAGCAGCTTGGGGGAGGCTGACTCCTACGAGCAGTACTTC
TRBV7-2	-	TRBJ2-5	-	CASSVSRTRLQETQYF	TGTGCCAGCAGCGTCAGCCGGACACGGCTACAAGAGACCCAGTACTTC
TRBV3-1/TRBV3-2	-	TRBJ1-1	-	CATRGGATEAFF	TGTGCTACCCGGGGGGGAGCCACTGAAGCTTTCTTT
TRBV21-1	-	TRBJ1-1	-	CASSTRTSGVNTEAFF	TGTGCCAGCAGCACCAGAACGTCAGGGGTGAACACTGAAGCTTTCTTT
TRBV12-2	-	TRBJ2-1	-	CASRLVDLAGYLEQFF	TGTGCAAGTCGCTTAGTAGATCTAGCGGGGTATCTTGAGCAGTTCTTC
TRBV30	-	TRBJ1-1	-	CAWNREGVTEAFF	TGTGCCTGGAATCGAGAGGGAGTCACTGAAGCTTTCTTT
TRBV30	-	TRBJ1-2	-	CAWTRGGDSGYTF	TGTGCCTGGACACGCGGGGGCGACAGTGGCTACACCTTC
TRBV24-1	-	TRBJ2-5	-	CATTLQSETQYF	TGTGCCACCACCTTGCAGTCGGAGACCCAGTACTTC
TRBV27	-	TRBJ2-3	-	CASSSPLSGGSTDTQYF	TGTGCCAGCAGTTCCCCCCTGAGTGGAGGGAGCACAGATACGCAGTATTTT
TRBV19	-	TRBJ1-4	TRBD1	CASSLATGGTGKLFF	TGTGCCAGTAGTCTCGCGACAGGGGGTACCGGAAAACTGTTTTTT
TRBV5-6	-	TRBJ1-1	TRBD1	CASSSWTGATEAFF	TGTGCCAGCAGCTCCTGGACAGGGGCCACTGAAGCTTTCTTT
TRBV5-4	-	TRBJ1-1	-	CASSLEQGREAFF	TGTGCCAGCAGCCTGGAACAGGGCCGTGAAGCTTTCTTT
TRBV6-6	-	TRBJ1-2	-	CASRAKGLGGYTF	TGTGCCAGCAGAGCCAAAGGGCTAGGTGGCTACACCTTC
TRBV25-1	-	TRBJ1-5	-	CASSPTGYQPQHF	TGTGCCAGCAGCCCAACAGGGTACCAGCCCCAGCATTTT
TRBV5-5	-	TRBJ1-1	-	CASRLGGVWNTEAFF	TGTGCCAGTCGCCTGGGGGGCGTTTGGAACACTGAAGCTTTCTTT
TRBV7-9	-	TRBJ2-7	TRBD2	CASSSGGLSSYEQYF	TGTGCCAGCAGCTCGGGGGGGTTAAGCTCCTACGAGCAGTACTTC